A single sample is the source of the 12 T cell receptor beta chains below, sequenced in a study of spatial heterogeneity in lung cancer. Study-level results: Tumors with more nonsynonymous mutations had more expanded intratumoral alpha and beta TCRs.

Which antigens these TCRs recognize remains unknown. TCRdb re-analysed the 5' RACE reads in MiXCR, keeping a single row per CDR3 protein. The sample has over 15,000 distinct CDR3 sequences; roughly 9% are singletons. Regarding time point: sample taken at primary tumor resection. Sequences were derived from lung tumor tissue, sampled at surgery. These receptors all come from a female donor with early-stage non-small cell lung cancer.

This clonotype was found many times. As an off-target read in a library built for alpha chains, this beta chain has a frequency of little significance. The chain links TRBV6-6 to TRBJ1-5; D is uncertain. Germline V gives CDR1 MNHNY, CDR2 SVGAGI (reference sequence). The CDR3 is made up of 15 amino acids. The germline V and J ends were trimmed by 2 bases and 0 bases, with 8 bases remaining between them. The CDR3 loop is CASSYADYSNQPQHF. CDR3 coding DNA: TGTGCCAGCAGTTACGCAGATTATAGCAATCAGCCCCAGCATTTT.

This clonotype was observed many times. This beta chain is a stray read from a library made for alpha chains; its abundance is not meaningful. V gene TRBV10-3 combines with J gene TRBJ2-4, with D tentatively TRBD1 (6 bases). V shed 6 bases and J shed 9 bases, with 21 bases lying between them. The CDR3 sequence is 15 residues long. CDR1 and CDR2 (germline): ENHRY, SYGVKD. The CDR3 DNA is TGTGCCATCAGCCCACAGGGACCTTCGCCGGGCATTCAGTACTTC. Translating gives CAISPQGPSPGIQYF.

With respect to this clonotype: Since the library was made to target alpha chains, this beta chain is a stray read and its abundance is not meaningful. This chain joins TRBV27 and TRBJ2-5, with D hard to call. The CDR3 has 12 amino acids. V was shortened by 3 bases and J by 6 bases, with 8 bases between the two germline ends. CDR1 MNHEY and CDR2 SMNVEV come from the germline V gene (reference sequence). The DNA for the CDR3 is TGTGCCAGCAGTTTCCAGAGTAAGACCCAGTACTTC. Amino acid sequence: CASSFQSKTQYF.

This clonotype was recorded at least ten times. Found in a library prepared for alpha chains, this beta chain is an off-target read, and its abundance has little meaning. This chain joins TRBV4-2 and TRBJ1-2; a weak D match, TRBD1 (5 bases). CDR3 size: 14 residues. Between the trimmed V and J ends, which lost 0 bases and 8 bases, there was a span of 13 bases. CDR1 and CDR2 from the germline V gene are LGHNA and YNFKEQ. DNA of the CDR3: TGTGCCAGCAGCCAAGACTTGGCAGGGCAGGGCTACACCTTC. This translates into CASSQDLAGQGYTF.

This clonotype was seen at least ten times. With the library built for alpha chains, this beta chain is off target and its frequency is not meaningful. The genes are TRBV9 and TRBJ2-2; no definite D call. With 1 base removed from V and 0 bases from J, the gap between germline ends came to 10 bases. From germline, CDR1 is SGDLS and CDR2 YYNGEE. This CDR3 region has 16 residues. CDR3 in DNA: TGTGCCAGCAGCGTAACTGTCTCAGCGAACACCGGGGAGCTGTTTTTT. Protein sequence: CASSVTVSANTGELFF.

This clonotype was seen repeatedly, ten times or more. A library made for alpha chains picked up this beta chain off target, so its size means little. The chain recombines TRBV4-1 with TRBJ2-2; possible D gene TRBD2, 6 bases. In germline, CDR1 is MGHRA, CDR2 YSYEKL. Trimming cost V 2 bases and J 7 bases, with 14 bases left between them. The CDR3 spans 15 residues. CDR3: CASSQLGGVGGELFF. The DNA for the CDR3 is TGCGCCAGCAGCCAACTGGGGGGAGTGGGCGGGGAGCTGTTTTTT.

In this sample, this clonotype turned up a few times. A much larger clone is a single base away; this may be a read error. Because the library targeted alpha chains, this beta chain is an off-target read whose size means little. The chain joins TRBV18 to TRBJ2-7; D may correspond to TRBD1 or TRBD2 (5 bases each). CDR1 is KGHSH and CDR2 is LQKENI in the germline V gene. This CDR3 region has 13 residues. DNA of the CDR3: TGTGCCGGCTCACCCGGGACCTTGGACGAGCAGTACTTC. Amino acids: CAGSPGTLDEQYF.

In its sample, this clonotype was seen many times. This beta chain slipped into a library made for alpha chains as a stray read, so its size is not meaningful. The chain combines TRBV20-1 with TRBJ2-3; tentatively, D is TRBD1 (6 bases). Trimming took 6 bases from V and 6 from J, leaving 13 bases between them. Germline V gene lookup returns CDR1 DFQATT and CDR2 SNEGSKA (reference sequence). CDR3 length equals 12 residues. The CDR3 sequence is CSARGWGDTQYF. The CDR3, as DNA: TGCAGTGCCAGGGGATGGGGGGATACGCAGTATTTT.

This clonotype was picked up many times. A library made for alpha chains picked up this beta chain off target, so its size means little. The V gene is TRBV7-8, the J gene TRBJ1-2, with D maybe TRBD1 (6 bases). V lost 5 bases to trimming and J lost 4 bases, with 20 bases between them. Germline loops: CDR1 SGHVS, CDR2 FQNEAQ. The CDR3 runs 16 residues. CDR3 amino acids: CASSTQSRGGGYGYTF. In DNA, the CDR3 is TGTGCCAGCAGCACGCAAAGCCGAGGAGGGGGCTATGGCTACACCTTC.

This clonotype has at least ten counts. Since the library was made to target alpha chains, this beta chain is a stray read and its abundance is not meaningful. The chain combines TRBV5-1 with TRBJ1-1; D is perhaps TRBD1 (5 bases). Germline CDR1 SGHRS, CDR2 YFSETQ. Trimming took off 0 bases at V and 3 bases at J, with 6 bases between the two ends. The CDR3 is 13 residues long. CDR3 nucleotides: TGCGCCAGCAGCTTGGTGGGGGACACTGAAGCTTTCTTT. This gives the protein CASSLVGDTEAFF.

This clonotype is judged medium-sized (0.01 to 0.1%). Since the library was made to target alpha chains, this beta chain is a stray read and its abundance is not meaningful. The chain carries TRBV29-1 and TRBJ1-2; D uncertain. Trimming cost V 6 bases and J 8 bases, with 10 bases left between them. The CDR3 is made up of 10 amino acids. Germline V gives CDR1 SQVTM, CDR2 ANQGSEA. In DNA form, the CDR3 reads TGCAGCGTGTTTATCGACGGCTACACCTTC. As protein: CSVFIDGYTF.

This clonotype was picked up many times. This beta chain turned up in a library designed for alpha chains; as an off-target read, its abundance says little. The rearrangement joins TRBV16 to TRBJ1-5; no firm D call. Looked up from germline, CDR1 is KGHSY and CDR2 is FQNENV. V shed 3 bases and J shed 5 bases, with 14 bases lying between them. The CDR3 consists of 15 residues. The CDR3, as DNA: TGTGCCAGCAGCCATTCGCCGGGGTCAGATCAGCCCCAGCATTTT. Residues: CASSHSPGSDQPQHF.